Each of the 26 T cell receptor beta chains below was sequenced from the same sample in a study of T cell clonality in common variable immunodeficiency. Sequenced by immunoSEQ multiplex PCR; TCRdb stores in-frame clones only, minus some. The data list some 50,000 clones, none observed once; roughly 1.8% falls to the top ten. Source material: peripheral blood mononuclear cells. The receptors derive from a person aged 18 to 75 in good health.

In this sample, this clone turned up a few times. From the germline J gene comes the end of the CDR3, since the read stops 3 residues before it. The chain combines TRBV5-6 with TRBJ2-5; no clear D. Trimming pared 4 bases from V and 5 bases from J, leaving 12 bases between. The CDR3 totals 13 residues. The germline V gene encodes CDR1 SGHDT and CDR2 YYEEEE. The CDR3 reads CASSLDRRETQYF. The part of the CDR3 DNA that was read is TGTGCCAGCAGCCTAGACCGCCGGGAGACC.

This clone was recorded many times. Read coverage stops 3 residues before the CDR3 terminus; the germline J gene supplies the remainder. This chain connects TRBV20-1 to TRBJ2-3; 9 bases are a match to TRBD1. Losses at the gene ends were 5 bases for V and 5 bases for J; bases not matched to a gene: 14. Germline V CDR1 and CDR2: DFQATT, SNEGSKA (reference sequence). CDR3 length: 16 residues. This CDR3 reads CSAAGNRGRVGDTQYF. CDR3 DNA (partial): TGCAGTGCTGCCGGAAACAGGGGGCGCGTGGGAGATACG.

At least ten counts were recorded for this clone. Coverage ceases 3 residues before the CDR3 finishes, and the germline J gene fills in the end. V usage is TRBV7-3 and J usage is TRBJ2-1; 10 nucleotides line up with TRBD2. CDR3 length equals 18 residues. V gave up 1 base and J gave up 6 bases; unmatched junction bases: 12. Germline V gene lookup returns CDR1 SGHTA and CDR2 FQGTGA. The CDR3 here is CASSLNPSGSSISNEQFF. The DNA read from the CDR3 is TGTGCCAGCAGCTTAAATCCTAGCGGGAGCTCAATATCCAATGAG.

This clone was observed at least ten times. Coverage ceases 3 residues before the CDR3 finishes, and the germline J gene fills in the end. This chain connects TRBV7-2 to TRBJ2-1; D may be TRBD1 (6 bases). V was clipped by 8 bases and J by 0 bases, with 8 bases between them. Germline CDR1 and CDR2: SGHTA and FQGNSA. The CDR3 totals 13 residues. The CDR3 bases that were read are TGTGCCAGCGGCAGGGGCTCCTACAATGAG. Its translation: CASGRGSYNE. The CDR3 reads in full as CASGRGSYNEQFF. Full variable domain (rest looked up from reference TRBV7-2 and TRBJ2-1): GAGVSQSPSNKVTEKGKDVELRCDPISGHTALYWYRQSLGQGLEFLIYFQGNSAPDKSGLPSDRFSAERTGGSVSTLTIQRTQQEDSAVYLCASGRGSYNEQFFGPGTRLTVL.

Within the sample, this clone is medium-sized (0.01 to 0.1%). The CDR3 goes on 3 residues after the read ends, and that part is filled in from the germline J gene. The chain employs TRBV4-1 and TRBJ2-6; D is ambiguous. V was shortened by 1 base and J by 3 bases, with 4 bases between the two germline ends. The CDR3 covers 14 residues. Germline CDR1 and CDR2: MGHRA and YSYEKL. The CDR3 reads CASSQAGGANVLTF. CDR3 bases read: TGCGCCAGCAGCCAAGCGGGTGGGGCCAACGTC.

The sample holds many counts of this clone. The DNA ends 3 residues before the CDR3 does, and the rest of the CDR3 is filled in from the germline J gene. This rearrangement joins TRBV5-5 to TRBJ1-5; tentatively, D is TRBD1 (5 bases). Germline-derived CDR1 and CDR2 are SGHKS and YYEKEE (reference sequence). Trimming pared 6 bases from V and 5 bases from J, leaving 12 bases between. The CDR3 runs 13 residues. The CDR3 loop is CASTLGGDQPQHF. The DNA read from the CDR3 is TGTGCCAGCACCCTGGGGGGGGATCAGCCC.

This clone was seen ten or more times. The read ends 3 residues early relative to the CDR3; the germline J gene fills the gap. The chain combines TRBV7-9 with TRBJ2-2, with D possibly matching TRBD2 (6 bases). The CDR3 runs 15 residues. The germline V and J ends were trimmed by 5 bases and 3 bases, with 13 bases remaining between them. The germline CDR1 and CDR2 sequences are SEHNR and FQNEAQ (reference sequence). The CDR3 loop reads CASSPPGLDTGELFF. Partial CDR3 DNA: TGTGCCAGCAGCCCACCGGGACTTGACACCGGGGAG.

Concerning this clone: The read halts 3 residues ahead of the CDR3 end, with the missing end drawn from the germline J gene. The V gene is TRBV7-9, the J gene TRBJ2-3, with 8 bases matching TRBD1. The germline V gene encodes CDR1 SEHNR and CDR2 FQNEAQ (reference sequence). V lost 5 bases to trimming and J lost 2 bases; unmatched junction nucleotides: 6. The CDR3 covers 15 residues. The CDR3 DNA, read in part, is TGTGCCAGCAGCCGAGGACAGGGACTCACAGATACG. This encodes CASSRGQGLTDT. The CDR3 reads in full as CASSRGQGLTDTQYF.

This clone has a count of ten or more. From the germline J gene comes the end of the CDR3, since the read stops 3 residues before it. The rearrangement uses TRBV20-1 and TRBJ2-3; 8 bases agree with TRBD2. The V segment lost 6 bases and the J segment 6 bases; nucleotides outside the gene matches: 8. Looked up from germline, CDR1 is DFQATT and CDR2 is SNEGSKA (reference sequence). The CDR3 covers 13 residues. CDR3 DNA, as far as it was read: TGCAGTGCCCAGAGCGGGGGTAGGGATACG. Protein sequence: CSAQSGGRDT. The whole CDR3 sequence reads CSAQSGGRDTQYF.

This clone was counted many times. The observed sequence ends 3 residues before the CDR3 terminus, with the missing tail filled in from the germline J gene. The sample contains more than one DNA sequence encoding this CDR3. The V and J genes are TRBV6-2 or TRBV6-3 and TRBJ1-3; maybe TRBD1 (6 bases). This CDR3 has 13 residues. Germline lookup yields CDR1 MNHEY and CDR2 SVGEGT. Trimming left V 5 bases short and J 7 bases short, with 12 bases between. The CDR3 is CASSPDSWNTIYF. CDR3 DNA, as far as it was read: TGTGCCAGCAGTCCGGACAGTTGGAACACC.

This clone was detected many times. The CDR3 goes on 3 residues after the read ends, and that part is filled in from the germline J gene. This chain links TRBV20-1 with TRBJ2-7, with D hard to call. In germline, CDR1 is DFQATT, CDR2 SNEGSKA (reference sequence). V shed 2 bases and J shed 3 bases, with 14 bases lying between them. This CDR3 region has 14 residues. CDR3 bases read: TGCAGTGCTAGAATGCAGGTTTTTAACTACGAG. It yields the protein CSARMQVFNYE. The full CDR3 sequence reads CSARMQVFNYEQYF.

This clone was picked up many times. The sequenced CDR3 bases are TGTGCCAGCAGTGAAGCGCCGGGAGGAGTAGCGGGAGACGAG. This codes for CASSEAPGGVAGDE. The whole CDR3 protein reads CASSEAPGGVAGDEQYF. The V and J genes are TRBV6-1 and TRBJ2-7, with TRBD2 matching 9 bases. Read data end 3 residues before the CDR3 end; the end is taken from the germline J gene. Germline CDR1 is MNHNS and CDR2 is SASEGT. After removal of 0 bases from V and 5 bases from J, the junction contained 11 bases not matched to a gene. The CDR3 is 17 residues long.

This clone was picked up many times. Read sequence stops 3 residues before the CDR3 end, and the germline J gene provides the missing end. The chain is built from TRBV6-2 or TRBV6-3 and TRBJ1-1; weak D call: TRBD1 (5 bases). This CDR3 is 14 amino acids long. Germline assignment: CDR1 MNHEY and CDR2 SVGEGT. Trimming left V 2 bases short and J 5 bases short, with 12 bases between. Partial CDR3 DNA: TGTGCCAGCAGTTACGATCAGGGAGGGACTGAA. As protein: CASSYDQGGTE. The full CDR3 protein is CASSYDQGGTEAFF.

This clone was seen at least ten times. With the read ending 3 residues before the CDR3 end, the germline J gene is used to fill in that end. V is TRBV6-2 or TRBV6-3 and J is TRBJ1-5; no clear D. The CDR3 covers 14 residues. V was shortened by 2 bases and J by 5 bases, with 10 bases between the two germline ends. The germline V gene encodes CDR1 MNHEY and CDR2 SVGEGT. CDR3 protein: CASSYGGSHQPQHF. The part of the CDR3 DNA that was read is TGTGCCAGCAGTTACGGTGGCAGTCATCAGCCC.

This clone was counted at least ten times. The sequenced fragment ends 3 residues before the CDR3 boundary, so the rest is inferred from the germline J gene. J is TRBJ2-1 and V is TRBV19; 7 nucleotides line up with TRBD2. Per germline, CDR1 LNHDA and CDR2 SQIVND (reference sequence). The CDR3 runs to 15 residues. V was pared by 6 bases and J by 5 bases, with 10 bases of the junction left unmatched. This CDR3 is CASRQAGEKNNEQFF. The sequenced part of the CDR3 DNA is TGTGCCAGTAGGCAGGCGGGGGAAAAAAACAATGAG. Full variable domain (remainder filled in from reference TRBV19 and TRBJ2-1): DGGITQSPKYLFRKEGQNVTLSCEQNLNHDAMYWYRQDPGQGLRLIYYSQIVNDFQKGDIAEGYSVSREKKESFPLTVTSAQKNPTAFYLCASRQAGEKNNEQFFGPGTRLTVL.

To note about this clone: The observed sequence ends 3 residues before the CDR3 terminus, with the missing tail filled in from the germline J gene. The chain is built from TRBV7-2 and TRBJ2-1, with 8 bases aligning to TRBD2. Germline CDR1 reads SGHTA; CDR2 reads FQGNSA. J gave up 5 bases and V 5 bases, and 8 bases lay outside the gene matches. This CDR3 has 15 amino acids. The CDR3 protein is CASSPRGGGHNEQFF. The sequenced part of the CDR3 DNA is TGTGCCAGCAGCCCCCGGGGGGGCGGCCACAATGAG.

Ten or more counts support this clone. Sequencing ends 3 residues short of the CDR3 end; the germline J gene provides the rest. The chain joins TRBV30 to TRBJ1-1; D not certain. CDR1 is GTSNPN and CDR2 is SVGIG in the germline V gene (reference sequence). CDR3 length: 14 residues. Trimming shortened V by 8 bases and J by 1 base, and 17 bases separated the two germline ends. This CDR3 reads CARNKDLKNTEAFF. The covered CDR3 bases are TGTGCCCGGAACAAGGACTTAAAGAACACTGAA.

This clone was seen many times. The CDR3 goes on 3 residues after the read ends, and that part is filled in from the germline J gene. This chain connects TRBV5-4 to TRBJ2-1, with 8 bases matching TRBD2. V shed 4 bases and J 9 bases; nucleotides not matched to a gene: 9. Germline CDR1 is SGHNT and CDR2 is YYREEE (reference sequence). CDR3 length: 14 residues. The CDR3 is CASSRAGGVIEQFF. The DNA read from the CDR3 is TGTGCCAGCAGCAGGGCGGGGGGCGTCATTGAG. The full variable domain, with the rest looked up from reference TRBV5-4 and TRBJ2-1, is ETGVTQSPTHLIKTRGQQVTLRCSSQSGHNTVSWYQQALGQGPQFIFQYYREEENGRGNFPPRFSGLQFPNYSSELNVNALELDDSALYLCASSRAGGVIEQFFGPGTRLTVL.

At least ten counts were recorded for this clone. Sequencing ends 3 residues short of the CDR3 end; the germline J gene provides the rest. The rearrangement uses TRBV19 and TRBJ1-2; maybe TRBD1 (5 bases). This CDR3 spans 15 amino acids. Trimming stripped 4 bases from V and 4 bases from J, with 16 bases between. Germline V gene data show CDR1 as LNHDA and CDR2 as SQIVND (reference sequence). Incomplete CDR3 DNA: TGTGCCAGTAGTACGACCTTACAGGAGACCTATGGC. Translation gives CASSTTLQETYG. The CDR3, in full, reads CASSTTLQETYGYTF.

This clone was seen at least ten times. The sequenced fragment ends 3 residues before the CDR3 boundary, so the rest is inferred from the germline J gene. The V call is TRBV10-3, the J call TRBJ2-2, with D maybe TRBD2 (7 bases). From germline, CDR1 is ENHRY and CDR2 SYGVKD. The CDR3 is made up of 15 amino acids. V shed 2 bases and J shed 4 bases, with 11 bases lying between them. Partial CDR3 DNA: TGTGCCATCAGTGAGCGGGGGGCTCCCACCGGGGAG. This translates into CAISERGAPTGE. The full-length CDR3 reads as CAISERGAPTGELFF.

A note on this clone: The read ends 3 residues shy of where the CDR3 ends; the end is completed using the germline J gene. The rearrangement uses TRBV7-8 and TRBJ1-2, with a tentative D call TRBD1 (5 bases). V was shortened by 8 bases and J by 5 bases, with 21 bases between the two germline ends. The CDR3 runs 15 residues. CDR1 is SGHVS and CDR2 is FQNEAQ in the germline V gene. The DNA read from the CDR3 is TGTGCCAGCCGCGATCTCCCGGGACTGGAATATGGC. Its protein product is CASRDLPGLEYG. The whole CDR3 is CASRDLPGLEYGYTF. The full variable domain, rest sourced from reference TRBV7-8 and TRBJ1-2, is GAGVSQSPRYKVAKRGQDVALRCDPISGHVSLFWYQQALGQGPEFLTYFQNEAQLDKSGLPSDRFFAERPEGSVSTLKIQRTQQEDSAVYLCASRDLPGLEYGYTFGSGTRLTVV.

This clone was picked up a small number of times. The CDR3 end lies 3 residues beyond the end of the read and is filled in from the germline J gene. In the same sample, other DNA sequences code for this CDR3. The chain recombines TRBV7-2 with TRBJ2-3, with 10 bases matching TRBD2. Germline CDR1 and CDR2: SGHTA and FQGNSA. The CDR3 totals 15 residues. Trimming removed 2 bases from V and 7 bases from J; junction bases left unmatched: 6. The CDR3 here is CASSLYASGGNTQYF. The sequenced CDR3 bases are TGTGCCAGCAGCTTATATGCTAGCGGGGGAAATACG.

This clone was recorded many times. The read terminates 3 residues before the CDR3 end, so the remaining end is supplied by the germline J gene. The rearrangement joins TRBV7-3 to TRBJ2-1; 7 bases match TRBD2. CDR1 is SGHTA and CDR2 is FQGTGA in the germline V gene. V dropped 5 bases and J dropped 2; count of bases not matched to a gene: 6. The CDR3 has 15 amino acids. Here the CDR3 reads CASSELLAAYNEQFF. The sequenced part of the CDR3 DNA is TGTGCCAGCAGCGAGTTGCTAGCGGCCTACAATGAG.

This clone was recorded a few times. The read ends 3 residues early relative to the CDR3; the germline J gene fills the gap. The chain recombines TRBV20-1 with TRBJ2-3, with 8 bases identical to TRBD2. CDR3 length: 14 residues. Germline V CDR1 and CDR2: DFQATT, SNEGSKA (reference sequence). Partial CDR3 DNA: TGCAGTGCTAACGATCAAGCGGGAGAAGAGACG. Its translation is CSANDQAGEET. The full-length CDR3 reads as CSANDQAGEETQYF.

This clone was recorded many times. The CDR3 is cut off 3 residues early in the read; its end comes from the germline J gene. The V gene is TRBV20-1, the J gene TRBJ2-1; TRBD2 agrees at 10 bases. J gave up 8 bases and V 2 bases, and 12 bases lay outside the gene matches. The CDR3 contains 16 residues. Germline CDR1 DFQATT, CDR2 SNEGSKA (reference sequence). The CDR3 sequence is CSARSLSSGRAHEQFF. The DNA read from the CDR3 is TGCAGTGCTAGATCCTTGTCTAGCGGGAGAGCCCATGAG.

This clone was counted ten times or more. The CDR3 end is not reached by the read, which stops 3 residues before it; the germline J gene fills it in. The V and J genes are TRBV5-5 and TRBJ2-2; a weak D match, TRBD2 (5 bases). Germline V lookup: CDR1 SGHKS, CDR2 YYEKEE (reference sequence). CDR3 length equals 14 residues. V was trimmed by 4 bases and J by 6 bases, leaving 13 bases between them. The CDR3 here is CASSLNSGSGELFF. CDR3 DNA (partial): TGTGCCAGCAGCCTCAACTCGGGGTCCGGGGAG.